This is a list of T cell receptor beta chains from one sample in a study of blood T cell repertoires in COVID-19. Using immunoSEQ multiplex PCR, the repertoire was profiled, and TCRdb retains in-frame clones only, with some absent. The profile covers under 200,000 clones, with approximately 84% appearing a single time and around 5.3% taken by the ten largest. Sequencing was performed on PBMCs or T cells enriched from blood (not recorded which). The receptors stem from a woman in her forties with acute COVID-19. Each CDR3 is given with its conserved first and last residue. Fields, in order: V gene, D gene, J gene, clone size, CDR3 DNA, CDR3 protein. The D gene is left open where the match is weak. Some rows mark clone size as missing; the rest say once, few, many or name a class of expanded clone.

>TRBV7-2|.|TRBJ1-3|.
TGTGCCAGCAGCTTATCGAGCTCTGGAAACACCATATATTTT
CASSLSSSGNTIYF
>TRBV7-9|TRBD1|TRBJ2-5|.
TGTGCCAGCAGCTTAGGTTCCGGGACAGATCAAGAGACCCAGTACTTC
CASSLGSGTDQETQYF
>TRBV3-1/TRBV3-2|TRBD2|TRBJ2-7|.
TGTGCCAGCAGCGCCATAACTAGCGGGTACGAGCAGTACTTC
CASSAITSGYEQYF
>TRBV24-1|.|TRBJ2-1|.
TGTGCCACCAGTGATTCTGGAGGTAACTACAATGAGCAGTTCTTC
CATSDSGGNYNEQFF
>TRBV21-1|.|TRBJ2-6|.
TGTGCCAGCAGCAAGGGAGGCAGGCTCCCCAGAGGGGCCAACGTCCTGACTTTC
CASSKGGRLPRGANVLTF
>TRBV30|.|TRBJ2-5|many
TGTGCCCTAGAGGGGAGCCAGGGGGGGACCCAGTACTTC
CALEGSQGGTQYF
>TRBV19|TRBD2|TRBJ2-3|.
TGTGCCAGTAGTATAGTAGCGGGAGGCACAGATACGCAGTATTTT
CASSIVAGGTDTQYF
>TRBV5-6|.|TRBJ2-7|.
TGTGCCAGCAGCGGTCTACGCGGGACGACCTACGAGCAGTACTTC
CASSGLRGTTYEQYF
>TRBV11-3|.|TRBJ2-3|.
TGTGCCAGCACCCCGGGTGGAGATACGCAGTATTTT
CASTPGGDTQYF
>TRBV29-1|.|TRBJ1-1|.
TGCAGCGTTGAAGAAGTACGGGGGGAGGCTGAAGCTTTCTTT
CSVEEVRGEAEAFF
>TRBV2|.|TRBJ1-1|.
TGTGCCAGCAAGGTCGGAAGGGGGACTGAAGCTTTCTTT
CASKVGRGTEAFF
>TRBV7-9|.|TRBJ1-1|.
TGTGCCAGCAGCCCGGACGGTTGGAGGACTGAAGCTTTCTTT
CASSPDGWRTEAFF
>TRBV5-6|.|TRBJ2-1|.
TGTGCCAGCAGCTTCAGCAGGGAGCAGTTCTTC
CASSFSREQFF
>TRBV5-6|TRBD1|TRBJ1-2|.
TGTGCCAGCAGCCGGGACAGGGAGGGAGGCTACACCTTC
CASSRDREGGYTF
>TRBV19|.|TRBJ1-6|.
TGTGCCAGTAGTAGGGGTGGACAGTCCTATAATTCACCCCTCCACTTT
CASSRGGQSYNSPLHF
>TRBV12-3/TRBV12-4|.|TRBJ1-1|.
TGTGCCACCGCGGCGTTGAACACTGAAGCTTTCTTT
CATAALNTEAFF
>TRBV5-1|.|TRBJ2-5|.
TGCGCCAGCAGCCTCGTTCCAGGGCGCCAAGAGACCCAGTACTTC
CASSLVPGRQETQYF
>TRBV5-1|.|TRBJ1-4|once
TGCGCCAGCAGCTTGGGGGACTCGTCTATTACGAATGAAAAACTGTTTTTT
CASSLGDSSITNEKLFF
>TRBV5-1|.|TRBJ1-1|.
TGCGCCAGCAGCCCCTCGGGGGGGGGCACTGAAGCTTTCTTT
CASSPSGGGTEAFF
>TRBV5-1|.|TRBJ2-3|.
TGCGCCAGCAGCCTTGACTCACCGTCAGATACGCAGTATTTT
CASSLDSPSDTQYF
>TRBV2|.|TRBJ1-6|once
TGTGCCAGCAGTGATTCGGGAGTACCTAATTCACCCCTCCACTTT
CASSDSGVPNSPLHF
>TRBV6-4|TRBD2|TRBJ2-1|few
TGTGCCAGCAGTGTTCCTAGCGGGAGATGCTCCTACAATGAGCAGTTCTTC
CASSVPSGRCSYNEQFF
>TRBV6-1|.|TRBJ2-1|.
TGTGCCAGCAGTGAAGTGGTGCGGAACGAGCAGTTCTTC
CASSEVVRNEQFF
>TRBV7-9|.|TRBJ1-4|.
TGTGCCAGCAGCTTAGGACTCACAGGGAGGGGGTATGAAAAACTGTTTTTT
CASSLGLTGRGYEKLFF
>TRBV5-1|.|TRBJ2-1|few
TGCGCCAGCAGCTTGGGGACTGTCTCCTACAATGAGCAGTTCTTC
CASSLGTVSYNEQFF
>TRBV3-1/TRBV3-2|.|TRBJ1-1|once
TGTGCCAGCAGCCAAGAGGGAGGGCGAGGAAACACTGAAGCTTTCTTT
CASSQEGGRGNTEAFF
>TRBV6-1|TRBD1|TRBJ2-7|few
TGTGCCAGCAGTGAGGGGGGGACAGGGGCGGTCGAGCAGTACTTC
CASSEGGTGAVEQYF
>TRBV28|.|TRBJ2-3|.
TGTGCCAGCAGTTTCTGGGGCGGCACAGATACGCAGTATTTT
CASSFWGGTDTQYF
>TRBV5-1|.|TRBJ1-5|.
TGCGCCAGCAGCTTGTCCGGAGGGAGCAATCAGCCCCAGCATTTT
CASSLSGGSNQPQHF
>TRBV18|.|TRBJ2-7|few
TGTGCCAGCTCACCTATAGCGAGGGAGAGCGCTTACGAGCAGTACTTC
CASSPIARESAYEQYF
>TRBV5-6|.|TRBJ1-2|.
TGTGCCAGCAGCTTGCCAGATAACTATGGCTACACCTTC
CASSLPDNYGYTF
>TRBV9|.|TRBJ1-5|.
TGTGCCAGCAGCGTAGGTGGAGCCCAGGGGCCCCAGCATTTT
CASSVGGAQGPQHF
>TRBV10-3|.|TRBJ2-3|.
TGTGCCATCAGTGAGTCAAGAAATGGGGCGGGGGATACGCAGTATTTT
CAISESRNGAGDTQYF
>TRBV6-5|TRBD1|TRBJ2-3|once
TGTGCCAGCAGGCCAGGGACAGGGGGCGCAGATACGCAGTATTTT
CASRPGTGGADTQYF
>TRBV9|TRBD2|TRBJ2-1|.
TGTGCCAGCAGCGTAGGGTCCCGGACTAGCGGGAACAATGAGCAGTTCTTC
CASSVGSRTSGNNEQFF
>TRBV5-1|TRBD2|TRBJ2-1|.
TGCGCCAGCAGCGCCCTGACTAGCGGGAGCAGAAATGAGCAGTTCTTC
CASSALTSGSRNEQFF
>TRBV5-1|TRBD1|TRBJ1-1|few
TGCGCCAGCAGCTGGGGGGACAGTCTGAACACTGAAGCTTTCTTT
CASSWGDSLNTEAFF
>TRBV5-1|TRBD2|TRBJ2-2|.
TGCGCCAGCAGCCTTAGACTAGCGACGAACACCGGGGAGCTGTTTTTT
CASSLRLATNTGELFF
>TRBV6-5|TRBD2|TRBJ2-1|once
TGTGCCAGCATCTCCACCGGGAGGGGAAATAATGAGCAGTTCTTC
CASISTGRGNNEQFF
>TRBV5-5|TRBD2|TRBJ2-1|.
TGTGCCAGCAGCTTGGCAGGGAGGGGTATTAATGAGCAGTTCTTC
CASSLAGRGINEQFF
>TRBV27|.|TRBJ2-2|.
TGTGCCAGCAGTCTCAGGGGTGCGACTAAAAACACCGGGGAGCTGTTTTTT
CASSLRGATKNTGELFF
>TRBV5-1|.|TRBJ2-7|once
TGCGCCAGCAGCCTCGGTACCTACGAGCAGTACTTC
CASSLGTYEQYF
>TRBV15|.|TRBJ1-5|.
TGTGCCACCAGCAGAGATCCGGGCGGGAGACAGCCCCAGCATTTT
CATSRDPGGRQPQHF
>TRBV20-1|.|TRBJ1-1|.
TGCAGTGCTAGTAGAGGAAACATGAACACTGAAGCTTTCTTT
CSASRGNMNTEAFF
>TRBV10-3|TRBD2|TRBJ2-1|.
TGTGCCATCAGTGAGCGGGTAGCGGGAGATGGCAATGAGCAGTTCTTC
CAISERVAGDGNEQFF
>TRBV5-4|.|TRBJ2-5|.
TGTGCCAGCAGCTTGGTTCCGACTAGACTTAAAACTAAAGAGACCCAGTACTTC
CASSLVPTRLKTKETQYF
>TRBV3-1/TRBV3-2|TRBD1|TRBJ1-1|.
TGTGCCAGCAGCCGAATTAGGACAGGGTCCACCACTGAAGCTTTCTTT
CASSRIRTGSTTEAFF
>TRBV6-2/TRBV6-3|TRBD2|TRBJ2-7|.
TGTGCCAGCAGTTACGCTAGCGGGACCCCCTACGAGCAGTACTTC
CASSYASGTPYEQYF